The clone carrying this TCR beta chain was counted at least ten times. This sample is part of a study of blood T cells in healthy people across ages. This CDR3 is built from 12 residues. V was pared by 3 bases and J by 7 bases, with 10 bases between. Germline CDR1 KGHSH, CDR2 LQKENI. A second roughly 6 to 12 cycle PCR used barcoded and J-beta primers. TCRdb recomputed calls from the 5' RACE reads with MiXCR, one row per CDR3 protein. The sample yields some 1.7 million distinct CDR3 sequences, about 28% seen once. The TCR comes from a woman aged 25 to 45 in good health. What was sequenced was blood. This chain joins TRBV18 and TRBJ2-7; D call uncertain. The chain's CDR3 is CASSPSRAEQYF. Here the CDR3 DNA reads TGTGCCAGCTCACCGAGTCGAGCTGAGCAGTACTTC.